Listed here is a single T cell receptor beta chain. There are many counts of this clonotype. This receptor's antigen is unknown. No quality values exist for individual bases; no much larger clone is one base distant. This sample was included in a study of T-cell reconstitution after alpha-beta-depleted transplantation in children (dated by TCRdb to about 2016). With respect to the entire study: T-cell immune reconstitution after TCRalphabeta/CD19-depleted allogeneic hematopoietic cell transplantation in children was quantitatively tracked in the study by means of TCR repertoire profiling. Broader findings and caveats from the paper: Apparently early alphabetaT-cell count recovery about two months after transplant reportedly relied on only several hundred rapidly expanded clones derived from non-depleted graft cells. In some patients, the high TCRbeta diversity seen at day 60 was put down to recipient T cells and intrathymic progenitors that had survived conditioning. The frequencies of hyperexpanded clones fell over the following months, and after one year, T-cell counts and TCRbeta diversity were mostly attributed to newly produced T cells.

Sample treatment or condition, as interpreted from the label and publication: allogeneic hematopoietic cell transplantation with graft depleted of TCRalphabeta T cells and CD19 B cells. Transplant recipients were children who received TCRalphabeta/CD19-depleted allogeneic hematopoietic cell grafts. Library prep was done by PCR. The listed sequencing device is Illumina HiSeq 2500. Molecular barcoding was employed in the preparation of TCR libraries, with unique molecular identifiers being used to normalize TCRbeta repertoire quantification. The public reads were reanalyzed by TCRdb: fastp trimming at Q25, MiXCR alignment, in-frame beta chains only. Entries are consolidated by CDR3 protein sequence, retaining the most common genes and DNA. This sample gives approximately 200,000 distinct CDR3 sequences in total; 5% to 6.5% of them show up just once. The ten top clones hold about 4.3% of the sample.

The sequencing used PBMCs, collected before TCRalphabeta/CD19-depleted stem cell transplant. This TCR derives from a girl under two years old with combined immunodeficiency, due to receive a stem cell transplant.

The DNA is TGTGCCAGTAGTATAAGGGCTATGAACACTGAAGCTTTCTTT. This translates into CASSIRAMNTEAFF. This sequence uses TRBV19 and TRBJ1-1; the D gene lacks a confident call. Its CDR3 holds 14 amino acids, cysteine through phenylalanine. Here the CDR3 DNA is all that survives: 42 bases in frame from base 1. As encoded in the germline V gene (reference sequence), CDR1 is LNHDA while CDR2 is SQIVND. V is clipped by 2 bases and J by 0 bases, and the sequence between their germline boundaries is 7 bases long.